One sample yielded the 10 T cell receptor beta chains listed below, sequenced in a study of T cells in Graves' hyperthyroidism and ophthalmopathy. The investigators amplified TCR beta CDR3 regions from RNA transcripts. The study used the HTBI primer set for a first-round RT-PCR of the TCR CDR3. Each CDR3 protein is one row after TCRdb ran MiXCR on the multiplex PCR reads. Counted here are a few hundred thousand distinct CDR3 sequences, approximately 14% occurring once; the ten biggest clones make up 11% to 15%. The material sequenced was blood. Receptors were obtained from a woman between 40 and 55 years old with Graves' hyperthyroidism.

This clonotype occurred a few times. The CDR3 bases are TGTGCCAGCAGCTATCTGGGCCAGGAAGGCTACACCTTC. It codes for CASSYLGQEGYTF. The chain employs TRBV6-5 and TRBJ1-2; D uncertain. V was clipped by 6 bases and J by 8 bases, with 16 bases between them. The V gene's germline CDR1 is MNHEY and CDR2 SVGAGI. CDR3 length: 13 amino acids.

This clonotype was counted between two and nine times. The CDR3 nucleotides read TGCGCCAGCAGCTTTTACAGGGGTTCACCCCTCCACTTT. Its protein product is CASSFYRGSPLHF. The rearrangement links TRBV5-1 to TRBJ1-6, with 7 bases aligning to TRBD1. The J segment lost 9 bases and the V segment lost 2 bases, leaving 2 bases of the junction unmatched. In germline, CDR1 is SGHRS, CDR2 YFSETQ. This CDR3 has 13 amino acids.

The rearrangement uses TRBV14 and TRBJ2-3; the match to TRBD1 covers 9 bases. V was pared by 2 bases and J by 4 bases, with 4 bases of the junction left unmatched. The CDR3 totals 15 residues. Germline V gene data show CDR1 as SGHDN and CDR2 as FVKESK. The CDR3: CASSQSGQGADTQYF. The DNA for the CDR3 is TGTGCCAGCAGCCAATCGGGACAGGGCGCAGATACGCAGTATTTT.

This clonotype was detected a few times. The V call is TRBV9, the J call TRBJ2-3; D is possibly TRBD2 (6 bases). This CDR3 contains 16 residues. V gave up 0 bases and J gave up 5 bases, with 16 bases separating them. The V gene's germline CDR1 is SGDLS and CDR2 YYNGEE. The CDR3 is CASSVEAGGGRDTQYF. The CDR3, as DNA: TGTGCCAGCAGCGTAGAGGCTGGCGGAGGGAGAGATACGCAGTATTTT.

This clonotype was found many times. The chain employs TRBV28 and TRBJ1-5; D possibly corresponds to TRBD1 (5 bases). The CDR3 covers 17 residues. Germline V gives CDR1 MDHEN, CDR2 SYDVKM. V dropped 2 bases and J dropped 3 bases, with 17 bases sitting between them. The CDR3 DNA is TGTGCCAGCAGTTTAGGGTCAGGGATAAAGACCAATCAGCCCCAGCATTTT. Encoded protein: CASSLGSGIKTNQPQHF.

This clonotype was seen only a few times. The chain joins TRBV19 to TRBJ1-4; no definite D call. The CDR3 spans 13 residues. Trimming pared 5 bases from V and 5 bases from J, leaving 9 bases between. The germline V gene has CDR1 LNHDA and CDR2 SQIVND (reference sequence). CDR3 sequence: CASSRAGNEKLFF. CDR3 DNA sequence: TGTGCCAGTAGTCGGGCAGGAAATGAAAAACTGTTTTTT.

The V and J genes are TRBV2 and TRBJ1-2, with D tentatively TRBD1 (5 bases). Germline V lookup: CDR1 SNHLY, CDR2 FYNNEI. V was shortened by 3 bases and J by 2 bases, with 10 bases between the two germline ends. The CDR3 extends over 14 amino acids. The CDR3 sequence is CASSDPTENYGYTF. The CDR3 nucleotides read TGTGCCAGCAGTGACCCGACAGAAAACTATGGCTACACCTTC. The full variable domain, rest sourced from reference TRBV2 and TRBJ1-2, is EPEVTQTPSHQVTQMGQEVILRCVPISNHLYFYWYRQILGQKVEFLVSFYNNEISEKSEIFDDQFSVERPDGSNFTLKIRSTKLEDSAMYFCASSDPTENYGYTFGSGTRLTVV.

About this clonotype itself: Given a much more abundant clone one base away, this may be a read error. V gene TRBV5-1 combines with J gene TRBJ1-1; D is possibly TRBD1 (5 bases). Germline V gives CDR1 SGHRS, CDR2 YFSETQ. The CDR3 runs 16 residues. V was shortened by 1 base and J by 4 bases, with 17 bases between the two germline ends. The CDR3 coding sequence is TGCGCCAGCAGCTTGTTACCACAGGATTCGAGCACTGAAGCTTTCTTT. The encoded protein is CASSLLPQDSSTEAFF.

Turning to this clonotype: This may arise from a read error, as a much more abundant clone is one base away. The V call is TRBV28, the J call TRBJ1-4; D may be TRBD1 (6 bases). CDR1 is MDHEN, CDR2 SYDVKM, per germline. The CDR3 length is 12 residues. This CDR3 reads CASVGGGEELFF. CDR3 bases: TGTGCCAGCGTAGGGGGGGGTGAAGAACTGTTTTTT.

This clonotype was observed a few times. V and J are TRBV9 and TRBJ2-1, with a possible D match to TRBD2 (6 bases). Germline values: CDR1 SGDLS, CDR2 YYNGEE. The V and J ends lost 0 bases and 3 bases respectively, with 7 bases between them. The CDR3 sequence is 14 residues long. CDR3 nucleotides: TGTGCCAGCAGCGTAGTAGCGGACTACAATGAGCAGTTCTTC. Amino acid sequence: CASSVVADYNEQFF.